Listed below are T cell receptor beta chains from one sample, sequenced in a study of blood T cell repertoires in COVID-19. Generated by immunoSEQ multiplex PCR, the TCRdb table keeps only in-frame clones and is missing some. The table lists a few hundred thousand clones, 88% of them singletons. The sequenced sample was peripheral blood. The receptor source for this set is a woman in her 30s with COVID-19, enrolled during active disease. Both conserved end residues are part of each CDR3. A D gene is named only where the DNA matches it firmly. For some rows the clone size is stated as once, few or many, or as a class when expanded; others skip it.

d_call: TRBD1; clone_size: .; j_call: TRBJ1-1; v_call: TRBV5-1; cdr3_nt: TGCGCCAGCAGCCTCTTTTCGGGACAGGACACTGAAGCTTTCTTT; cdr3_aa: CASSLFSGQDTEAFF
d_call: TRBD1; clone_size: few; j_call: TRBJ2-7; v_call: TRBV5-6; cdr3_nt: TGTGCCAGCAGCTTTACAGGGGGCCGACACGAGCAGTACTTC; cdr3_aa: CASSFTGGRHEQYF
d_call: .; clone_size: .; j_call: TRBJ2-5; v_call: TRBV2; cdr3_nt: TGTGCCAGCTGTGAGGGGGTGGGGGGGGAGACCCAGTACTTC; cdr3_aa: CASCEGVGGETQYF
d_call: TRBD2; clone_size: .; j_call: TRBJ2-1; v_call: TRBV6-2/TRBV6-3; cdr3_nt: TGTGCCAGCAGCCCTTATGGGGGAACAGCGGGGGAAAATGAGCAGTTCTTC; cdr3_aa: CASSPYGGTAGENEQFF
d_call: .; clone_size: .; j_call: TRBJ1-1; v_call: TRBV7-2; cdr3_nt: TGTGCCAGCAGCCAGACAGTTTTAGCTGAAGCTTTCTTT; cdr3_aa: CASSQTVLAEAFF
d_call: .; clone_size: .; j_call: TRBJ2-1; v_call: TRBV14; cdr3_nt: TGTGCCAGCAGCCACAACAGCTACGCTTCCTACAATGAGCAGTTCTTC; cdr3_aa: CASSHNSYASYNEQFF
d_call: .; clone_size: .; j_call: TRBJ1-2; v_call: TRBV7-2; cdr3_nt: TGTGCCAGCAGCTTAGGCGGCTCGGGAGGGGTTGGCTACACCTTC; cdr3_aa: CASSLGGSGGVGYTF
d_call: TRBD2; clone_size: .; j_call: TRBJ2-5; v_call: TRBV11-2; cdr3_nt: TGTGCCAGCAGCTTAGGCGCTAGCGGGAGCGCAGAGACCCAGTACTTC; cdr3_aa: CASSLGASGSAETQYF
d_call: TRBD1; clone_size: .; j_call: TRBJ1-1; v_call: TRBV6-5; cdr3_nt: TGTGCCAGCAGTCCGCGACAGGGGATGAACACTGAAGTTTTCTTT; cdr3_aa: CASSPRQGMNTEVFF
d_call: .; clone_size: .; j_call: TRBJ2-5; v_call: TRBV5-1; cdr3_nt: TGCGCCAGCAGCTTACTGTCTGGGGGCCAGGAGACCCAGTACTTC; cdr3_aa: CASSLLSGGQETQYF
d_call: TRBD2; clone_size: .; j_call: TRBJ2-3; v_call: TRBV20-1; cdr3_nt: TGCAGTGCTAGTAGAGCGGGGGCCACAGATACGCAGTATTTT; cdr3_aa: CSASRAGATDTQYF
d_call: TRBD1; clone_size: .; j_call: TRBJ2-2; v_call: TRBV30; cdr3_nt: TGTGCCTGGGCCCAGGGGGTGAACACCGGGGAGCTGTTTTTT; cdr3_aa: CAWAQGVNTGELFF
d_call: .; clone_size: .; j_call: TRBJ2-3; v_call: TRBV19; cdr3_nt: TGTGCCAGTAGTTCACGGACAGCCACAGATACGCAGTATTTT; cdr3_aa: CASSSRTATDTQYF
d_call: TRBD1; clone_size: .; j_call: TRBJ1-2; v_call: TRBV7-8; cdr3_nt: TGTGCCAGCAGCTTACGCCAGGGGGCAGGCTATGGCTACACCTTC; cdr3_aa: CASSLRQGAGYGYTF
d_call: TRBD1; clone_size: .; j_call: TRBJ1-3; v_call: TRBV5-6; cdr3_nt: TGTGCCAGCAGCCTCAGCCCACAGGGGCCCGAAGCTGGAAACACCATATATTTT; cdr3_aa: CASSLSPQGPEAGNTIYF
d_call: TRBD1; clone_size: .; j_call: TRBJ1-6; v_call: TRBV27; cdr3_nt: TGTGCCAGCAGTCTCACCCGCGGGACAGGGGGCCATTCACCCCTCCACTTT; cdr3_aa: CASSLTRGTGGHSPLHF
d_call: .; clone_size: .; j_call: TRBJ2-1; v_call: TRBV19; cdr3_nt: TGTGCCAGTAGTATAGGCAGTGCTGTCGAGCAGTTCTTC; cdr3_aa: CASSIGSAVEQFF
d_call: .; clone_size: .; j_call: TRBJ1-6; v_call: TRBV28; cdr3_nt: TGTGCCAGCAGTCCCACGGACAGTTTATCACCCCTCCACTTT; cdr3_aa: CASSPTDSLSPLHF
d_call: .; clone_size: .; j_call: TRBJ2-5; v_call: TRBV2; cdr3_nt: TGTGCCAGCAGCCCCTGGGGGGGCGCGAGATTGGAGACCCAGTACTTC; cdr3_aa: CASSPWGGARLETQYF
d_call: TRBD1; clone_size: .; j_call: TRBJ1-5; v_call: TRBV28; cdr3_nt: TGTGCCAGCAGCCAGGACAGGGACCTAAATCAGCCCCAGCATTTT; cdr3_aa: CASSQDRDLNQPQHF
d_call: TRBD1; clone_size: .; j_call: TRBJ1-1; v_call: TRBV29-1; cdr3_nt: TGCAGCGTTGAATCGGGACAGGGGTCTCTGAACACTGAAGCTTTCTTT; cdr3_aa: CSVESGQGSLNTEAFF
d_call: .; clone_size: .; j_call: TRBJ2-2; v_call: TRBV11-3; cdr3_nt: TGTGCCAGCAGGCCCGGGTCCGGGGAGCTGTTTTTT; cdr3_aa: CASRPGSGELFF
d_call: TRBD1; clone_size: once; j_call: TRBJ2-1; v_call: TRBV29-1; cdr3_nt: TGCAGCGTTGGGAGACAGGGGCGGAACAATGAGCAGTTCTTC; cdr3_aa: CSVGRQGRNNEQFF
d_call: TRBD1; clone_size: once; j_call: TRBJ1-6; v_call: TRBV7-2; cdr3_nt: TGTGCCAGCAGCTTAGAAAGGACAGGGGGGAACTCACCCCTCCACTTT; cdr3_aa: CASSLERTGGNSPLHF
d_call: TRBD1; clone_size: .; j_call: TRBJ1-5; v_call: TRBV2; cdr3_nt: TGTGCCAGCAGTGTCCGGGACAGGGGGCCAAATCAGCCCCAGCATTTT; cdr3_aa: CASSVRDRGPNQPQHF
d_call: TRBD2; clone_size: .; j_call: TRBJ2-5; v_call: TRBV5-1; cdr3_nt: TGCGCCAGCAGCTCCGCGGGAGAGGGCGAGACCCAGTACTTC; cdr3_aa: CASSSAGEGETQYF
d_call: .; clone_size: .; j_call: TRBJ1-5; v_call: TRBV21-1; cdr3_nt: TGTGCCAGCAGCAAAGGGGGGGGGTATAGCAATCAGCCCCAGCATTTT; cdr3_aa: CASSKGGGYSNQPQHF
d_call: TRBD1; clone_size: .; j_call: TRBJ1-1; v_call: TRBV4-3; cdr3_nt: TGCGCCAGCAGCCAAGATATCAGGGGGTTCACTGAAGCTTTCTTT; cdr3_aa: CASSQDIRGFTEAFF
d_call: TRBD1; clone_size: .; j_call: TRBJ2-5; v_call: TRBV3-1/TRBV3-2; cdr3_nt: TGTGCCAGCAGCCGAACGACAGGGTACCAAGAGACCCAGTACTTC; cdr3_aa: CASSRTTGYQETQYF
d_call: TRBD1; clone_size: .; j_call: TRBJ1-2; v_call: TRBV5-6; cdr3_nt: TGTGCCAGCAAAATGGGACAGGACTATGGCTACACCTTC; cdr3_aa: CASKMGQDYGYTF
d_call: TRBD1; clone_size: .; j_call: TRBJ1-5; v_call: TRBV10-2; cdr3_nt: TGCGCCAGCAGTCAACCGGGACAGGTCGTCAATCAGCCCCAGCATTTT; cdr3_aa: CASSQPGQVVNQPQHF
d_call: .; clone_size: .; j_call: TRBJ1-1; v_call: TRBV7-6; cdr3_nt: TGTGCCAGCAGCTTAGCGGGGCAGGCGAACACTGAAGCTTTCTTT; cdr3_aa: CASSLAGQANTEAFF
d_call: .; clone_size: .; j_call: TRBJ1-3; v_call: TRBV3-1/TRBV3-2; cdr3_nt: TGTGCCAGCAGCCGGGCCAGCTCTGGAAACACCATATATTTT; cdr3_aa: CASSRASSGNTIYF
d_call: .; clone_size: few; j_call: TRBJ1-6; v_call: TRBV18; cdr3_nt: TGTGCCAGCTCACCCCGAGAAGCCCACTATAATTCACCCCTCCACTTT; cdr3_aa: CASSPREAHYNSPLHF
d_call: TRBD1; clone_size: .; j_call: TRBJ2-3; v_call: TRBV3-1/TRBV3-2; cdr3_nt: TGTGCCAGCAGCCAAGATATGGCACAGGGGGCCACAGATACGCAGTATTTT; cdr3_aa: CASSQDMAQGATDTQYF
d_call: TRBD1; clone_size: .; j_call: TRBJ1-1; v_call: TRBV2; cdr3_nt: TGTGCCAGCAGTGTGGACAGGGAGAACACTGAAGCTTTCTTT; cdr3_aa: CASSVDRENTEAFF
d_call: .; clone_size: .; j_call: TRBJ2-7; v_call: TRBV28; cdr3_nt: TGTGCCAGCCTCCCGACAGGGAGGATCAACGAGCAGTACTTC; cdr3_aa: CASLPTGRINEQYF
d_call: TRBD2; clone_size: .; j_call: TRBJ2-3; v_call: TRBV7-2; cdr3_nt: TGTGCCAGCAGCCCCCAGGGGGAGCGGGAGGGTAGGGATACGCAGTATTTT; cdr3_aa: CASSPQGEREGRDTQYF
d_call: .; clone_size: .; j_call: TRBJ2-7; v_call: TRBV20-1; cdr3_nt: TGCAGTGCTGACGACAGCTACGAGCAGTACTTC; cdr3_aa: CSADDSYEQYF
d_call: TRBD1; clone_size: .; j_call: TRBJ1-4; v_call: TRBV7-9; cdr3_nt: TGTGCCAGCAGCTTACGGGACAGGGGCACCGAAAAACTGTTTTTT; cdr3_aa: CASSLRDRGTEKLFF
d_call: TRBD1; clone_size: .; j_call: TRBJ2-3; v_call: TRBV2; cdr3_nt: TGTGCCACCCGAAGGGACAGGGGAATGACAGATACGCAGTATTTT; cdr3_aa: CATRRDRGMTDTQYF
d_call: .; clone_size: .; j_call: TRBJ2-2; v_call: TRBV27; cdr3_nt: TGTGCCAGCAGCCGGGACACCGGGGAGCTGTTTTTT; cdr3_aa: CASSRDTGELFF
d_call: .; clone_size: .; j_call: TRBJ2-7; v_call: TRBV13; cdr3_nt: TGTGCCAGCAGCTTAGAGGATAGCTACGAACAGTACTTC; cdr3_aa: CASSLEDSYEQYF
d_call: TRBD1; clone_size: .; j_call: TRBJ1-5; v_call: TRBV28; cdr3_nt: TGTGCCAGCAGGCGCGGGGGGCAGGGGGTTCAGCCCCAGCATTTT; cdr3_aa: CASRRGGQGVQPQHF
d_call: .; clone_size: .; j_call: TRBJ2-5; v_call: TRBV10-3; cdr3_nt: TGTGCCATCAGCGACTCGAGTAGCCAAGAGACCCAGTACTTC; cdr3_aa: CAISDSSSQETQYF
d_call: .; clone_size: few; j_call: TRBJ1-2; v_call: TRBV3-1/TRBV3-2; cdr3_nt: TGTGCCAGCAGCCAAGTGGGCGGCTACACCTTC; cdr3_aa: CASSQVGGYTF
d_call: .; clone_size: .; j_call: TRBJ1-6; v_call: TRBV9; cdr3_nt: TGTGCCAGCAGCGTATCAGGGAGGAGTAATTCACCCCTCCACTTT; cdr3_aa: CASSVSGRSNSPLHF
d_call: .; clone_size: few; j_call: TRBJ2-5; v_call: TRBV5-4; cdr3_nt: TGTGCCAGCAGCCTCGGTTGGGCACAAGAGACCCAGTACTTC; cdr3_aa: CASSLGWAQETQYF
d_call: .; clone_size: once; j_call: TRBJ1-1; v_call: TRBV3-1/TRBV3-2; cdr3_nt: TGTGCCAGCAGCCAAGATATACGGGGGAACACTGAAGCTTTCTTT; cdr3_aa: CASSQDIRGNTEAFF
d_call: .; clone_size: .; j_call: TRBJ1-1; v_call: TRBV6-1; cdr3_nt: TGTGCCAGCAGTGAAGCCCACCGTTCACGGCGGGCGGACACTGAAGCTTTCTTT; cdr3_aa: CASSEAHRSRRADTEAFF
d_call: TRBD2; clone_size: few; j_call: TRBJ2-2; v_call: TRBV5-4; cdr3_nt: TGTGCCAGCAGCTCGCGACTAGTGCGGGAGGGGGAGCTGTTTTTT; cdr3_aa: CASSSRLVREGELFF
d_call: TRBD1; clone_size: few; j_call: TRBJ2-4; v_call: TRBV7-9; cdr3_nt: TGTGCCAGCAGCGACGACAGGGGCGGAACCAAAAACATTCAGTACTTC; cdr3_aa: CASSDDRGGTKNIQYF
d_call: TRBD1; clone_size: .; j_call: TRBJ1-3; v_call: TRBV19; cdr3_nt: TGTGCCAGTAGTGCCGCCGGGACAGGCTCTGGAAACACCATATATTTT; cdr3_aa: CASSAAGTGSGNTIYF
d_call: TRBD2; clone_size: .; j_call: TRBJ2-1; v_call: TRBV5-4; cdr3_nt: TGTGCCAGCAGCTTGGCGGCGGGGGGATACAATGAGCAGTTCTTC; cdr3_aa: CASSLAAGGYNEQFF
d_call: TRBD2; clone_size: .; j_call: TRBJ2-1; v_call: TRBV19; cdr3_nt: TGTGCCAGTAGTATAGTCCAAAGGGGGAGCAGCGGACTAGCCTCGAGACCACAGTTCTTC; cdr3_aa: CASSIVQRGSSGLASRPQFF